This entry features one TCR beta chain sequence. What it binds is unknown. The CDR3 extends over 12 amino acids. Trimming removed 9 bases at V and 3 bases at J, with 9 bases between. The germline gives CDR1 SGHTA, CDR2 FQGNSA. Sequencing used immunoSEQ multiplex PCR; TCRdb keeps in-frame clones, though not all of them. This sample has tens of thousands of clones, with around 78% found just once. The sample originates from a study of radiation and T cells in renal cell carcinoma. Study-level information: Nephrectomy followed 15 Gy stereotactic body radiation by 4 weeks.

Time point: baseline pretreatment blood. Sample treatment: 15 Gy SBRT to primary tumor, nephrectomy 4 weeks later. Serial blood draws occurred at baseline and 2 and 4 weeks post-SBRT. Clear cell pathology was present in this patient's renal cell carcinoma. General observations from the study: Top tumor clonotypes rose in blood 2 weeks post-radiation, then contracted.

Sample: blood, taken from a patient whose treatment included radiotherapy and nephrectomy. The V gene is TRBV7-2, the J gene TRBJ1-5, with D perhaps TRBD1 (5 bases). The TCR was taken from a man aged 55 to 70 with renal cell carcinoma. CDR3 in amino acids: CASRGDNQPQHF. The DNA for the CDR3 is TGTGCCAGTCGGGGGGACAATCAGCCCCAGCATTTT.